A single sample is the source of the 21 T cell receptor beta chains below, sequenced in a study of cytomegalovirus exposure and HLA in healthy donors. In the PCR, 60 Vbeta and 13 Jbeta primers were used. Method: immunoSEQ multiplex PCR; TCRdb's copy keeps in-frame clones and lacks some. The data contain around 120,000 clones, around 79% of them singletons. The sequenced material came from PBMCs. The receptors shown here come from a woman aged 40-49 years in good health and CMV-seronegative.

The chain links TRBV7-2 to TRBJ2-3; D gene unclear. The V gene lost 5 bases and the J gene lost 6 bases, with 9 bases spanning the gap. This CDR3 is 12 amino acids long. Germline lookup yields CDR1 SGHTA and CDR2 FQGNSA. The CDR3 nucleotides are TGTGCCAGCAGCCTACCGCCCGATACGCAGTATTTT. Amino acid sequence: CASSLPPDTQYF. The full variable domain, completed using reference TRBV7-2 and TRBJ2-3, is GAGVSQSPSNKVTEKGKDVELRCDPISGHTALYWYRQSLGQGLEFLIYFQGNSAPDKSGLPSDRFSAERTGGSVSTLTIQRTQQEDSAVYLCASSLPPDTQYFGPGTRLTVL.

The chain recombines TRBV5-1 with TRBJ2-3; the D is unclear. V lost 0 bases, J lost 8 bases, and 7 bases lay in between. CDR1 and CDR2 (germline): SGHRS, YFSETQ. The CDR3 loop spans 12 amino acids. The CDR3, as DNA: TGCGCCAGCAGCTTGGATAGAGCTACGCAGTATTTT. The encoded protein is CASSLDRATQYF.

The chain employs TRBV11-2 and TRBJ2-3, with TRBD2 identical over 14 bases. V lost 5 bases to trimming and J lost 2 bases; unmatched junction nucleotides: 6. CDR3 length equals 17 residues. Germline values: CDR1 SGHAT, CDR2 FQNNGV. The CDR3 region is CASSKGLAGDYTDTQYF. The CDR3 DNA is TGTGCCAGCAGCAAGGGACTAGCGGGGGATTACACAGATACGCAGTATTTT.

This clone was picked up a small number of times. Germline is not matched at one junction end, which may reflect a read error. The J gene is TRBJ2-7, the V gene TRBV13; 13 bases align to TRBD2. This CDR3 has 12 residues. Looked up from germline, CDR1 is PRHDT and CDR2 is FYEKMQ (reference sequence). The CDR3: CASSLGGTSGIF. The CDR3 DNA follows: TGTGCCAGCAGCTTAGGCGGGACTAGCGGGATTTTC.

The chain recombines TRBV18 with TRBJ2-7, with D possibly TRBD2 on 6 matching bases. The CDR3 length is 12 residues. CDR1 and CDR2 (germline): KGHSH, LQKENI. Trimming shortened V by 6 bases and J by 3 bases, and 9 bases separated the two germline ends. CDR3 residues: CASSRERYEQYF. CDR3 bases: TGTGCCAGCTCCCGGGAGCGCTACGAGCAGTACTTC.

The chain is built from TRBV5-6 and TRBJ2-7, with D uncertain. The CDR3 has 12 amino acids. CDR1 and CDR2 (germline): SGHDT, YYEEEE. The V end was cut by 0 bases, the J end by 5 bases, with 6 bases between. DNA of the CDR3: TGTGCCAGCAGCTTGGGGCAGGACGAGCAGTACTTC. It specifies CASSLGQDEQYF. The full variable domain, its missing parts supplied by reference TRBV5-6 and TRBJ2-7, is DAGVTQSPTHLIKTRGQQVTLRCSPKSGHDTVSWYQQALGQGPQFIFQYYEEEERQRGNFPDRFSGHQFPNYSSELNVNALLLGDSALYLCASSLGQDEQYFGPGTRLTVT.

The chain recombines TRBV7-6 with TRBJ2-1, with 8 bases matching TRBD2. J was trimmed by 4 bases and V by 4 bases; bases with no gene match: 6. This CDR3 region has 15 residues. The germline gives CDR1 SGHVS, CDR2 FNYEAQ. CDR3 in DNA: TGTGCCAGCAGCTCCACGGGACTAGTATACAATGAGCAGTTCTTC. Protein product: CASSSTGLVYNEQFF.

CDR3 amino acids: CASSSREANTGELFF. The CDR3 DNA is TGTGCCAGTAGTTCCCGGGAGGCGAACACCGGGGAGCTGTTTTTT. The chain employs TRBV19 and TRBJ2-2; 7 bases fit TRBD2. CDR1 is LNHDA and CDR2 is SQIVND in the germline V gene (reference sequence). V lost 5 bases, J lost 0 bases, and 3 bases stayed unmatched. The CDR3 runs 15 residues.

This chain joins TRBV28 and TRBJ1-2, with 10 bases aligning to TRBD1. CDR3 size: 15 residues. The J segment lost 5 bases and the V segment lost 5 bases, leaving 8 bases of the junction unmatched. The germline gives CDR1 MDHEN, CDR2 SYDVKM. The CDR3 region is CASSPGDRGIYGYTF. The CDR3 region has the DNA TGTGCCAGCAGTCCGGGGGACAGGGGAATTTATGGCTACACCTTC.

The rearrangement links TRBV28 to TRBJ2-5, with TRBD1 as a possible D gene (5 bases). Looked up from germline, CDR1 is MDHEN and CDR2 is SYDVKM. The CDR3 totals 10 residues. V lost 10 bases to trimming and J lost 7 bases, with 10 bases between them. The CDR3 DNA sequence: TGTGCCACATCAAGGGGGACCCAGTACTTC. It specifies CATSRGTQYF.

The chain couples TRBV7-2 to TRBJ2-7, with 11 bases matching TRBD2. CDR1 SGHTA and CDR2 FQGNSA come from the germline V gene. The trim removed 1 base at V and 4 bases at J, leaving 3 bases unmatched. CDR3 length equals 15 residues. The CDR3 sequence: CASSLELAGAYEQYF. The CDR3 nucleotides are TGTGCCAGCAGCTTAGAACTAGCGGGAGCTTACGAGCAGTACTTC.

The chain links TRBV6-6 to TRBJ2-1, with TRBD2 matching 8 bases. The junction had 6 bases not matched to a gene; V was cut back by 6 bases and J by 2 bases. The length of the CDR3 is 15 residues. Germline-derived CDR1 and CDR2 are MNHNY and SVGAGI (reference sequence). The chain's CDR3 is CASSPLAAAYNEQFF. The CDR3 DNA reads as TGTGCCAGCAGCCCACTAGCGGCCGCCTACAATGAGCAGTTCTTC.

This clone was seen a few times. This sequence joins TRBV2 and TRBJ1-1, with 7 bases fitting TRBD1. The germline CDR1 and CDR2 sequences are SNHLY and FYNNEI. Losses at the gene ends were 5 bases for V and 4 bases for J; bases not matched to a gene: 4. The CDR3 contains 13 residues. CDR3 DNA sequence: TGTGCCAGCAGTCCTCAGGGGGGCACTGAAGCTTTCTTT. Translation gives CASSPQGGTEAFF.

The chain employs TRBV5-6 and TRBJ2-7; 10 nucleotides match TRBD1. The germline CDR1 and CDR2 sequences are SGHDT and YYEEEE. The CDR3 loop spans 16 amino acids. The junction had 8 bases not matched to a gene; V was cut back by 3 bases and J by 2 bases. CDR3 sequence: CASSSLHGTGAYEQYF. The CDR3 DNA sequence: TGTGCCAGCAGCTCACTGCACGGGACAGGGGCCTACGAGCAGTACTTC.

J is TRBJ2-5 and V is TRBV6-5; no clear D gene. Trimming stripped 8 bases from V and 4 bases from J, with 14 bases between. CDR3 length: 13 residues. CDR1 is MNHEY, CDR2 SVGAGI, per germline. DNA of the CDR3: TGTGCCAGCTTTAGCCCGGCGTCAGAGACCCAGTACTTC. Amino acids: CASFSPASETQYF.

J is TRBJ2-1 and V is TRBV19; possible D gene TRBD1, 6 bases. Deletions cut 0 bases from V and 4 bases from J, with 10 bases between. Germline lookup yields CDR1 LNHDA and CDR2 SQIVND (reference sequence). The CDR3 totals 15 residues. The CDR3 DNA sequence: TGTGCCAGTAGTATAGAGCAGGGGCTGTACAATGAGCAGTTCTTC. It codes for CASSIEQGLYNEQFF.

The chain has TRBV27 and TRBJ1-2; weak D call: TRBD1 (6 bases). The V end was cut by 10 bases, the J end by 0 bases, with 15 bases between. The germline V gene has CDR1 MNHEY and CDR2 SMNVEV (reference sequence). The CDR3 runs to 14 residues. CDR3 sequence (DNA): TGTGCCATCGGACAGCACCTTTCTAACTATGGCTACACCTTC. It yields the protein CAIGQHLSNYGYTF.

The chain links TRBV7-2 to TRBJ1-1; D gene unclear. Deletions cut 5 bases from V and 9 bases from J, with 19 bases between. Germline CDR1 is SGHTA and CDR2 is FQGNSA. The CDR3 spans 14 residues. CDR3 bases: TGTGCCAGCAGCACAATTTCCCAGTCTGATAAAGCTTTCTTT. This translates into CASSTISQSDKAFF.

The rearrangement joins TRBV15 to TRBJ1-2, with a weak D call TRBD1 (5 bases). The length of the CDR3 is 17 residues. V was shortened by 0 bases and J by 2 bases, with 16 bases between the two germline ends. Germline-derived CDR1 and CDR2 are LNHNV and YYDKDF (reference sequence). For the CDR3, the DNA is TGTGCCACCAGCAGAGATGTTGCAGGGAGGGCAAACTATGGCTACACCTTC. The encoded protein is CATSRDVAGRANYGYTF.

The chain uses TRBV7-2 and TRBJ2-3; 8 positions agree with TRBD2. The trim removed 1 base at V and 2 bases at J, leaving 8 bases unmatched. The germline CDR1 and CDR2 sequences are SGHTA and FQGNSA. The CDR3 covers 17 residues. CDR3 in amino acids: CASSLDFAGGVTDTQYF. DNA of the CDR3: TGTGCCAGCAGCTTAGATTTTGCGGGAGGAGTCACAGATACGCAGTATTTT.

This chain links TRBV7-9 with TRBJ2-1, with D unresolved. Trimming removed 2 bases at V and 6 bases at J, with 5 bases between. This CDR3 spans 12 amino acids. The germline V gene has CDR1 SEHNR and CDR2 FQNEAQ (reference sequence). The CDR3 DNA is TGTGCCAGCAGCTTACGGTCCAATGAGCAGTTCTTC. Amino acids: CASSLRSNEQFF.